Listed below are T cell receptor beta chains from one sample, sequenced in a study of blood T cell repertoires in COVID-19. Some clones are missing from TCRdb's copy, which holds only in-frame ones; the method was immunoSEQ multiplex PCR. The table includes 250,000 to 300,000 clones, under 90% detected once. Sample: peripheral blood. Receptors originate from a woman aged 25-40 years with COVID-19, enrolled during active disease. Each CDR3 is given with its conserved first and last residue. Fields, in order: CDR3 DNA, CDR3 protein, V gene, D gene, J gene, clone size. The D gene is left open where the match is weak. Clone size appears in some rows only: once, few, many, or a class for an expanded clone.

CDR3nt: TGTGCCAGCAGCGCCTCAGGAGATACGCAGTATTTT
CDR3aa: CASSASGDTQYF
v_gene: TRBV11-3
d_gene: .
j_gene: TRBJ2-3
abundance: .

CDR3nt: TGTGCCAGCAGTCAACAGGGTGCCTACGAGCAGTACTTC
CDR3aa: CASSQQGAYEQYF
v_gene: TRBV2
d_gene: .
j_gene: TRBJ2-7
abundance: .

CDR3nt: TGTGCTAACTACCTCCCGGGGAGCGTCACTGAAGCTTTCTTT
CDR3aa: CANYLPGSVTEAFF
v_gene: TRBV12-5
d_gene: .
j_gene: TRBJ1-1
abundance: once

CDR3nt: TGTGCCAGCAGCTTCATAGCCGCGTTTGGAGAGCAGTACTTC
CDR3aa: CASSFIAAFGEQYF
v_gene: TRBV7-9
d_gene: .
j_gene: TRBJ2-7
abundance: .

CDR3nt: TGTGCCAGCAGCTCCTTGTTGGGGGCGCAAGTAGGAGATACGCAGTATTTT
CDR3aa: CASSSLLGAQVGDTQYF
v_gene: TRBV3-1/TRBV3-2
d_gene: .
j_gene: TRBJ2-3
abundance: .

CDR3nt: TGTGCCAGCAGCTTAGTAAGACAGGCCGACTATGGCTACACCTTC
CDR3aa: CASSLVRQADYGYTF
v_gene: TRBV7-9
d_gene: .
j_gene: TRBJ1-2
abundance: .

CDR3nt: TGTGCAAGTCGCTTAGCACGGGACAGAAGACCTAATCAGCCCCAGCATTTT
CDR3aa: CASRLARDRRPNQPQHF
v_gene: TRBV12-2
d_gene: .
j_gene: TRBJ1-5
abundance: .

CDR3nt: TGCGCCAGCAGCCAAGGACGACTAGCGGGGATCCAAGAGACCCAGTACTTC
CDR3aa: CASSQGRLAGIQETQYF
v_gene: TRBV4-1
d_gene: TRBD2
j_gene: TRBJ2-5
abundance: .

CDR3nt: TGTGCCAGCAGGAGACAGGGCTACCTCGAAGGCTACACCTTC
CDR3aa: CASRRQGYLEGYTF
v_gene: TRBV19
d_gene: TRBD1
j_gene: TRBJ1-2
abundance: .

CDR3nt: TGCGCCAGCAGCCAAGGCAGGGGTAACTACGAGCAGTACTTC
CDR3aa: CASSQGRGNYEQYF
v_gene: TRBV4-1
d_gene: .
j_gene: TRBJ2-7
abundance: .

CDR3nt: TGTGCCAGCAGTCTTTCTCCCAGACAGGCAAATGAAAAACTGTTTTTT
CDR3aa: CASSLSPRQANEKLFF
v_gene: TRBV2
d_gene: .
j_gene: TRBJ1-4
abundance: .

CDR3nt: TGTGCCAGTTGGGACAGGGGCGTCTATGGCTACACCTTC
CDR3aa: CASWDRGVYGYTF
v_gene: TRBV19
d_gene: TRBD1
j_gene: TRBJ1-2
abundance: .

CDR3nt: TGTGCCAGCAGTTTATCGGTAGAACGGGCCCAGCATTTT
CDR3aa: CASSLSVERAQHF
v_gene: TRBV27
d_gene: .
j_gene: TRBJ1-5
abundance: .

CDR3nt: TGTGCCAGCAGCGGGGCTATGAATGAGCAGTTCTTC
CDR3aa: CASSGAMNEQFF
v_gene: TRBV13
d_gene: .
j_gene: TRBJ2-1
abundance: .

CDR3nt: TGTGCCAGCAGTTTAAGCAGGTACACTGAAGCTTTCTTT
CDR3aa: CASSLSRYTEAFF
v_gene: TRBV12-3/TRBV12-4
d_gene: .
j_gene: TRBJ1-1
abundance: .

CDR3nt: TGTGCCAGCAGTGAAGGAACGACGGGGGTACGGGGTTGGGCTTTCTTT
CDR3aa: CASSEGTTGVRGWAFF
v_gene: TRBV6-1
d_gene: .
j_gene: TRBJ1-1
abundance: few

CDR3nt: TGTGCCAGCAGCTTGGCCACGGGGGATCAGCCCCAGCATTTT
CDR3aa: CASSLATGDQPQHF
v_gene: TRBV5-5
d_gene: .
j_gene: TRBJ1-5
abundance: .

CDR3nt: TGTGCCAGCAGCTTTAGCGGGGGAAGGGGTGAGACCCAGTACTTC
CDR3aa: CASSFSGGRGETQYF
v_gene: TRBV4-2
d_gene: TRBD2
j_gene: TRBJ2-5
abundance: .

CDR3nt: TGTGCCACCAGCAGAAAGGGCGGGGTTCCAGGCACCGGGGAGCTGTTTTTT
CDR3aa: CATSRKGGVPGTGELFF
v_gene: TRBV15
d_gene: .
j_gene: TRBJ2-2
abundance: .

CDR3nt: TGTGCCAGCAGCTCCGCCGGGACTCCTTTGGGCGAGCAGTACTTC
CDR3aa: CASSSAGTPLGEQYF
v_gene: TRBV11-3
d_gene: .
j_gene: TRBJ2-7
abundance: once

CDR3nt: TGTGCCAGCAGCCCCCCGGGACTAGCGGGATACGAGCAGTACTTC
CDR3aa: CASSPPGLAGYEQYF
v_gene: TRBV3-1/TRBV3-2
d_gene: TRBD2
j_gene: TRBJ2-7
abundance: .

CDR3nt: TGTGCCAGCAGCCCGACATCACGAAATCCCCACGAGCAGTACTTC
CDR3aa: CASSPTSRNPHEQYF
v_gene: TRBV9
d_gene: .
j_gene: TRBJ2-7
abundance: .

CDR3nt: TGTGCCAGTAATCATCCGGGACAGGGGGTCAATGAGCAGTTCTTC
CDR3aa: CASNHPGQGVNEQFF
v_gene: TRBV19
d_gene: TRBD1
j_gene: TRBJ2-1
abundance: .

CDR3nt: TGCGCCAGCAGCCGAAGTGGAGGGCACGGAAACACCATATATTTT
CDR3aa: CASSRSGGHGNTIYF
v_gene: TRBV10-2
d_gene: .
j_gene: TRBJ1-3
abundance: .

CDR3nt: TGCGCCAGCAGGCGAACAGGGATAGGCTCACCCCTCCACTTT
CDR3aa: CASRRTGIGSPLHF
v_gene: TRBV4-1
d_gene: .
j_gene: TRBJ1-6
abundance: .

CDR3nt: TGTGCCAAGGGACAATGGAAGAACACCGGGGAGCTGTTTTTT
CDR3aa: CAKGQWKNTGELFF
v_gene: TRBV5-8
d_gene: .
j_gene: TRBJ2-2
abundance: .

CDR3nt: TGTGCCAGCAGCTTCGACAGGCCCTCTGGGGCCAACGTCCTGACTTTC
CDR3aa: CASSFDRPSGANVLTF
v_gene: TRBV7-2
d_gene: .
j_gene: TRBJ2-6
abundance: once

CDR3nt: TGTGCCAGCAGCAAAGCGGGGCTTAGAAGCTACACCTTC
CDR3aa: CASSKAGLRSYTF
v_gene: TRBV21-1
d_gene: .
j_gene: TRBJ1-2
abundance: .

CDR3nt: TGTGCCAGCAGCTTAGCGCTGGGAGGCAATCAGCCCCAGCATTTT
CDR3aa: CASSLALGGNQPQHF
v_gene: TRBV7-8
d_gene: .
j_gene: TRBJ1-5
abundance: .

CDR3nt: TGTGCCAGCAGTGCTCGGACAGGGAGTCAGCCCCAGCATTTT
CDR3aa: CASSARTGSQPQHF
v_gene: TRBV28
d_gene: TRBD1
j_gene: TRBJ1-5
abundance: .

CDR3nt: TGTGCCAGTCGGGGGGGCGGGAAAGGCGCCTATAATTCACCCCTCCACTTT
CDR3aa: CASRGGGKGAYNSPLHF
v_gene: TRBV19
d_gene: .
j_gene: TRBJ1-6
abundance: few

CDR3nt: TGTGCCATCAGTGAGAGGCAGGCGACAACCACAGATACGCAGTATTTT
CDR3aa: CAISERQATTTDTQYF
v_gene: TRBV10-3
d_gene: .
j_gene: TRBJ2-3
abundance: .

CDR3nt: TGCGCCAGCAGCCCCGGGACTAGCGGTAGGACCGGGGAGCTGTTTTTT
CDR3aa: CASSPGTSGRTGELFF
v_gene: TRBV5-1
d_gene: TRBD2
j_gene: TRBJ2-2
abundance: few

CDR3nt: TGTGCCAGCAGCTTGGGCCTAGCGGGGGGAGGGGACTTC
CDR3aa: CASSLGLAGGGDF
v_gene: TRBV5-4
d_gene: TRBD2
j_gene: TRBJ2-7
abundance: few

CDR3nt: TGCGCCAGCAGCTTCGACCAGCTAGCGGGGGGGTACAATGAGCAGTTCTTC
CDR3aa: CASSFDQLAGGYNEQFF
v_gene: TRBV5-1
d_gene: TRBD2
j_gene: TRBJ2-1
abundance: .

CDR3nt: TGTGCCAGCAGTTTATCGGTAGGACAGGGGGCGGCGTGGGGCTACACCTTC
CDR3aa: CASSLSVGQGAAWGYTF
v_gene: TRBV27
d_gene: TRBD1
j_gene: TRBJ1-2
abundance: .

CDR3nt: TGTGCCAGCAGACCGAGGGACTACCTCACCTACGAGCAGTACTTC
CDR3aa: CASRPRDYLTYEQYF
v_gene: TRBV6-5
d_gene: TRBD2
j_gene: TRBJ2-7
abundance: .

CDR3nt: TGTGCCAGCAGTTTGAGGTCCGGGACAGGGGTCGGCTACACCTTC
CDR3aa: CASSLRSGTGVGYTF
v_gene: TRBV6-5
d_gene: TRBD1
j_gene: TRBJ1-2
abundance: .

CDR3nt: TGTGCCAGCAGTTTACCTTGGGGAGCGGGGAAACTGTTTTTT
CDR3aa: CASSLPWGAGKLFF
v_gene: TRBV28
d_gene: .
j_gene: TRBJ1-4
abundance: .

CDR3nt: TGTGCCAGCAGCTTAGATTACGAACCTCGGGGGTCTGGAAACACCATATATTTT
CDR3aa: CASSLDYEPRGSGNTIYF
v_gene: TRBV11-3
d_gene: .
j_gene: TRBJ1-3
abundance: .

CDR3nt: TGCGCCTCCGGGACTACAAACACCGGGGAGCTGTTTTTT
CDR3aa: CASGTTNTGELFF
v_gene: TRBV10-1
d_gene: TRBD2
j_gene: TRBJ2-2
abundance: few

CDR3nt: TGTGCCAGCAGTTATTTTGGACAGGGAGCAGATACGCAGTATTTT
CDR3aa: CASSYFGQGADTQYF
v_gene: TRBV6-5
d_gene: TRBD1
j_gene: TRBJ2-3
abundance: .

CDR3nt: TGTGCCAGCAGCTCGACAGGCGATCCCCACTTT
CDR3aa: CASSSTGDPHF
v_gene: TRBV7-9
d_gene: .
j_gene: TRBJ1-6
abundance: .

CDR3nt: TGTGCCAGTAGTCCCCGATTACCAGGGAAAGGTGGCTACACCTTC
CDR3aa: CASSPRLPGKGGYTF
v_gene: TRBV19
d_gene: .
j_gene: TRBJ1-2
abundance: .

CDR3nt: TGTGCCAGCAGTGACCGGGCAGGGGGCACAGATACGCAGTATTTT
CDR3aa: CASSDRAGGTDTQYF
v_gene: TRBV2
d_gene: .
j_gene: TRBJ2-3
abundance: .

CDR3nt: TGCACCAGCAGCCAAGATCCTAGGGGGGAGGGCCTCTCTGGGGCCAACGTCCTGACTTTC
CDR3aa: CTSSQDPRGEGLSGANVLTF
v_gene: TRBV1
d_gene: .
j_gene: TRBJ2-6
abundance: .

CDR3nt: TGTGCCAGCAGCCAAGGCACAGGGACGGGCTATGGCTACACCTTC
CDR3aa: CASSQGTGTGYGYTF
v_gene: TRBV3-1/TRBV3-2
d_gene: .
j_gene: TRBJ1-2
abundance: .

CDR3nt: TGTGCCAGCTCCAGGGGCACAAGCTCCTATAATTCACCCCTCCACTTT
CDR3aa: CASSRGTSSYNSPLHF
v_gene: TRBV2
d_gene: .
j_gene: TRBJ1-6
abundance: .

CDR3nt: TGCGCCAGCAGCTTGGCCGGGGTTACCTACGAGCAGTACTTC
CDR3aa: CASSLAGVTYEQYF
v_gene: TRBV5-1
d_gene: .
j_gene: TRBJ2-7
abundance: .

CDR3nt: TGTGCCAGCAGCTTGGCGGACCAGGGGGTCGGCTATGGCTACACCTTC
CDR3aa: CASSLADQGVGYGYTF
v_gene: TRBV5-6
d_gene: TRBD1
j_gene: TRBJ1-2
abundance: .

CDR3nt: TGTGCCAGCAGCTGGGGGGGGCGCACGCCACCCCTCCACTTT
CDR3aa: CASSWGGRTPPLHF
v_gene: TRBV5-5
d_gene: .
j_gene: TRBJ1-6
abundance: .

CDR3nt: TGTGCCAGTTCACACTACCGGGTGGGGGGTCCCTACGAGCAGTACTTC
CDR3aa: CASSHYRVGGPYEQYF
v_gene: TRBV13
d_gene: .
j_gene: TRBJ2-7
abundance: once

CDR3nt: TGCAGCGTTGGTTGGAGTCGGGAGAACATTCAGTACTTC
CDR3aa: CSVGWSRENIQYF
v_gene: TRBV29-1
d_gene: .
j_gene: TRBJ2-4
abundance: once

CDR3nt: TGTGCCAGCAGCCCTAGGAGCCCAGGGGGCTTGAGTGGCTACACCTTC
CDR3aa: CASSPRSPGGLSGYTF
v_gene: TRBV9
d_gene: TRBD1
j_gene: TRBJ1-2
abundance: .